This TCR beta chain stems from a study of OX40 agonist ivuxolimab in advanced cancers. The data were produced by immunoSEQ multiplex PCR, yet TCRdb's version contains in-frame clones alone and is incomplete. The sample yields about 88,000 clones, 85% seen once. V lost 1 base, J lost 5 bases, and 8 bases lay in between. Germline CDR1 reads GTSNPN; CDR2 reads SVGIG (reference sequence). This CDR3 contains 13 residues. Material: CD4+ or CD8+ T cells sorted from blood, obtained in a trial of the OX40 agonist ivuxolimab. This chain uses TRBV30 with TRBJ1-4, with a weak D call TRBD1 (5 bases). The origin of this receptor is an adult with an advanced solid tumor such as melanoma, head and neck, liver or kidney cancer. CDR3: CAWSEGLNEKLFF. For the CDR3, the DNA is TGTGCCTGGAGTGAGGGGTTAAATGAAAAACTGTTTTTT.